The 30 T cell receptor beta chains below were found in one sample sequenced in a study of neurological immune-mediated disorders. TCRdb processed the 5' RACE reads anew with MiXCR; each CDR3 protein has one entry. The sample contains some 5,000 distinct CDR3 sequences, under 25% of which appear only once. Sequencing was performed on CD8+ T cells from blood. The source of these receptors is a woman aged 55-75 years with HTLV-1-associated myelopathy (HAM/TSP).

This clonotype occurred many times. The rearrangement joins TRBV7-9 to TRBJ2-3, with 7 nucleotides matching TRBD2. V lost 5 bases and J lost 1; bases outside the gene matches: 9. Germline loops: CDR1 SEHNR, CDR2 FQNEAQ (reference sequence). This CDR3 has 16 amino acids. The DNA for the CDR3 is TGTGCCAGCAGCCACGGGACTACTGTTGGCACAGATACGCAGTATTTT. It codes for CASSHGTTVGTDTQYF.

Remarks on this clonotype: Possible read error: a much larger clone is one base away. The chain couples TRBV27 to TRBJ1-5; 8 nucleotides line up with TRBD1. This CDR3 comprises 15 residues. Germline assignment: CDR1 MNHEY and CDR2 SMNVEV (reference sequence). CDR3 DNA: TGTGCCAGCAGTTTGGTGGGGACAGGTAATCAGACCCAGCATTTT. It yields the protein CASSLVGTGNQTQHF.

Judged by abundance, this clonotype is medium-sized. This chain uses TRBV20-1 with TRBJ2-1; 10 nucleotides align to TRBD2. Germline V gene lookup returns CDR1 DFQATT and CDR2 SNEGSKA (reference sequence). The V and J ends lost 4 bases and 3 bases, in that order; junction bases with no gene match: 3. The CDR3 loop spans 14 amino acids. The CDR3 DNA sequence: TGCAGTGCTACTAGCGGGGGTGACTACAATGAGCAGTTCTTC. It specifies CSATSGGDYNEQFF.

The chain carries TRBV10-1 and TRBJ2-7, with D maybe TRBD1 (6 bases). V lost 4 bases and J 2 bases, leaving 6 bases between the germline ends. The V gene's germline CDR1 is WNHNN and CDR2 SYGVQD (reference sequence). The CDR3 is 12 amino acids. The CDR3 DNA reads TGCGCCAGCAGTGGACAGGCCTACGAGCAGTACTTC. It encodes CASSGQAYEQYF.

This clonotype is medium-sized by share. The DNA of the CDR3 is TGTGCCAGCAGCTTAGACAGGGATCGATATGGCTACACCTTC. Translated: CASSLDRDRYGYTF. The V call is TRBV13, the J call TRBJ1-2; the D gene is possibly TRBD1 (6 bases). CDR3 length equals 14 residues. Germline V gives CDR1 PRHDT, CDR2 FYEKMQ (reference sequence). V lost 1 base, J lost 5 bases, and 11 bases lay in between.

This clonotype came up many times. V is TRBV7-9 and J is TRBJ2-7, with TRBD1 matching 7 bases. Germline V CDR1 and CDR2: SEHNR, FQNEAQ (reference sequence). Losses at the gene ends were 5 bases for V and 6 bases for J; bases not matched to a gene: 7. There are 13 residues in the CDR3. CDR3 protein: CASSPPAGGEQYF. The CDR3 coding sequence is TGTGCCAGCAGCCCCCCGGCAGGGGGCGAGCAGTACTTC.

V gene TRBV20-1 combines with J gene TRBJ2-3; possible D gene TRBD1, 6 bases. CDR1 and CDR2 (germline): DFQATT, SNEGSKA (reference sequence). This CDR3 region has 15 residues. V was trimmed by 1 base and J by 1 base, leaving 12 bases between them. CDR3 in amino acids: CSARVQGMGTDTQYF. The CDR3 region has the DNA TGCAGTGCTAGAGTGCAGGGGATGGGCACAGATACGCAGTATTTT.

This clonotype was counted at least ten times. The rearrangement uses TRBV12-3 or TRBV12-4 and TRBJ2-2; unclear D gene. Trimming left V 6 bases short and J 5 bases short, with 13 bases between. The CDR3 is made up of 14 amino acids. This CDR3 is CASRTGFITGELFF. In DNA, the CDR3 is TGTGCCAGCAGGACTGGATTCATAACCGGGGAGCTGTTTTTT.

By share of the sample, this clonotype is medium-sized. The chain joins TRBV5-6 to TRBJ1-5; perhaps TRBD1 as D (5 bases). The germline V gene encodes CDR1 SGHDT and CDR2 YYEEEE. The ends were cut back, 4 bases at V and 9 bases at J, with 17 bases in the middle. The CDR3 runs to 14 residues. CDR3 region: CASSPGGARGPQHF. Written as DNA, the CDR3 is TGTGCCAGCAGCCCGGGGGGTGCTAGGGGGCCCCAGCATTTT.

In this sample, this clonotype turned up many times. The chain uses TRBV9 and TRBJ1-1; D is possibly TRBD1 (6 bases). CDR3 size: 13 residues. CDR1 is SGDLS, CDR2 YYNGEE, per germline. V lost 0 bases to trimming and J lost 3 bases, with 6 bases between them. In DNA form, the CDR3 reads TGTGCCAGCAGCGTAGGGACAGACACTGAAGCTTTCTTT. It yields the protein CASSVGTDTEAFF.

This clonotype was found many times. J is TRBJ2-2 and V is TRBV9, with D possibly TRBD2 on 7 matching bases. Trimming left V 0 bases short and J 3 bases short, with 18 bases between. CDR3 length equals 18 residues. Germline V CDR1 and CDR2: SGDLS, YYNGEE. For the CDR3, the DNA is TGTGCCAGCAGCGTAGCAGTTGGGGGGGGGCTCGACACCGGGGAGCTGTTTTTT. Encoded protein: CASSVAVGGGLDTGELFF.

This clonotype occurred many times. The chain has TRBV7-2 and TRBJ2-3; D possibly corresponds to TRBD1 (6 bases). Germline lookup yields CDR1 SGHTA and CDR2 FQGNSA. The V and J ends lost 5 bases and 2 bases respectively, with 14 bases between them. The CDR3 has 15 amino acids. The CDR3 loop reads CASSPTGFVTDTQYF. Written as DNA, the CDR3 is TGTGCCAGCAGCCCTACAGGGTTTGTCACAGATACGCAGTATTTT.

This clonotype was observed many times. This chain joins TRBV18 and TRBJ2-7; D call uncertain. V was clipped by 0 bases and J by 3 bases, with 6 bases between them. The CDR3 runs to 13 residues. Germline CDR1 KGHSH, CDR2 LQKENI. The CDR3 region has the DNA TGTGCCAGCTCACCACCACAGTACTACGAGCAGTACTTC. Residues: CASSPPQYYEQYF.

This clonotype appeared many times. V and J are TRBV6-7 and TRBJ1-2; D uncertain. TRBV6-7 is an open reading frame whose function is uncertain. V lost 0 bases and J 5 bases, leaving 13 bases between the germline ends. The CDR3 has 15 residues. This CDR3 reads CASSYSTRSLYGYTF. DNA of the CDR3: TGTGCCAGCAGTTACTCGACCAGGTCCCTATATGGCTACACCTTC.

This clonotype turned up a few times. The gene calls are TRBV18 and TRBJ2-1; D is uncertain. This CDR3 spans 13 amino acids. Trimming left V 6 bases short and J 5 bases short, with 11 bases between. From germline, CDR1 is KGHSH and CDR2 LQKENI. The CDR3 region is CASSGGWDNEQFF. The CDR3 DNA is TGTGCCAGCTCGGGTGGTTGGGACAATGAGCAGTTCTTC.

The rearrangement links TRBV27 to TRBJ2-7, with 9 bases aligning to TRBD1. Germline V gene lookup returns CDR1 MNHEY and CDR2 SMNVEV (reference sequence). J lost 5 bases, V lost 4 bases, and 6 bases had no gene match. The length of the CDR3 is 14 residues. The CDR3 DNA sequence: TGTGCCAGCAGTTCCTCGACAGGGGGGGACGAGCAGTACTTC. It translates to CASSSSTGGDEQYF.

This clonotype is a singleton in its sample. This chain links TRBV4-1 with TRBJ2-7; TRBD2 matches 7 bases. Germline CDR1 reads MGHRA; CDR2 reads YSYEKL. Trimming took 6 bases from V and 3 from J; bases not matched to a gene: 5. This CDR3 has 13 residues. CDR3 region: CASSLAADYEQYF. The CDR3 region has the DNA TGCGCCAGCAGTCTAGCGGCAGACTACGAGCAGTACTTC.

CDR3 sequence reads: CASSPGLAGGLRPIPTDTQYF. The CDR3 DNA is TGTGCCAGCAGTCCTGGACTAGCGGGGGGGCTTAGGCCCATACCCACAGATACGCAGTATTTT. This chain links TRBV6-2 or TRBV6-3 with TRBJ2-3, with 15 bases fitting TRBD2. From germline, CDR1 is MNHEY and CDR2 SVGEGT. The CDR3 extends over 21 amino acids. V shed 5 bases, J shed 2 bases, and the junction held 17 bases outside the gene matches.

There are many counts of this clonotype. In DNA form, the CDR3 reads TGCGCCAGCAGCCAAGTTACATTCTACGAGCAGTACTTC. Its protein product is CASSQVTFYEQYF. This sequence joins TRBV4-1 and TRBJ2-7; no clear D. The V and J ends lost 1 base and 3 bases respectively, with 7 bases between them. Germline-derived CDR1 and CDR2 are MGHRA and YSYEKL. CDR3 length equals 13 residues.

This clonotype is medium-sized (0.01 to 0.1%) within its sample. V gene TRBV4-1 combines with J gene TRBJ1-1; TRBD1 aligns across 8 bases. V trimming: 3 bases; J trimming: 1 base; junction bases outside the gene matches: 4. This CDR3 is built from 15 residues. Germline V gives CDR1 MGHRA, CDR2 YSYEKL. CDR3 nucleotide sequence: TGCGCCAGCAGCCATAGGACAGGGAAGAACACTGAAGCTTTCTTT. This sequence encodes CASSHRTGKNTEAFF.

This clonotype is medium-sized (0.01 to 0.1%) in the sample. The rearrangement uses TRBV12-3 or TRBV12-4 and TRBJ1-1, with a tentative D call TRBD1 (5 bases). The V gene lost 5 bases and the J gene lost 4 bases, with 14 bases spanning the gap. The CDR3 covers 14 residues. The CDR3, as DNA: TGTGCCAGCAGTCCCGGACCGGGGGGCACTGAAGCTTTCTTT. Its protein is CASSPGPGGTEAFF.

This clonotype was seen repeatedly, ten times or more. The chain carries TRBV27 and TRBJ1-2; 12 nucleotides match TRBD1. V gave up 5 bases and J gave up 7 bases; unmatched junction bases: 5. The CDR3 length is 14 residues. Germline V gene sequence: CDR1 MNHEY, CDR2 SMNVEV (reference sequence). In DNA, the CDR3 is TGTGCCAGCAGTCCGGGACAGGGGGCGGGTGGCTACACCTTC. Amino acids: CASSPGQGAGGYTF.

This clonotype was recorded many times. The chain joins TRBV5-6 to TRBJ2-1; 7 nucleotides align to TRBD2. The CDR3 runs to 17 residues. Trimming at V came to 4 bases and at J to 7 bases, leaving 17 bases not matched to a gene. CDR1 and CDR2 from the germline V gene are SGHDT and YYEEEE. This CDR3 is CASSPPFGLRGVNEQFF. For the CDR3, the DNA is TGTGCCAGCAGCCCCCCGTTTGGGCTCCGGGGGGTGAATGAGCAGTTCTTC.

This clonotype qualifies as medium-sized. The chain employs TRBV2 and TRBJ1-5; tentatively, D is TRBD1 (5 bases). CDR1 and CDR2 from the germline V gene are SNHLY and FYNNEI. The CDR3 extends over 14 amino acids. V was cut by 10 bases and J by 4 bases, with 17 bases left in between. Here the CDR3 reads CATDEGTDNQPQHF. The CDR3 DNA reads TGTGCCACAGATGAGGGGACGGATAATCAGCCCCAGCATTTT.

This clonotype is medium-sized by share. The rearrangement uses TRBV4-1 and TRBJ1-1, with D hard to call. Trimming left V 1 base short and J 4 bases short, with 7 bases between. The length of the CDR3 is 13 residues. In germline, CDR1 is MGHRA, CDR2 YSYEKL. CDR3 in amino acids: CASSQGLITEAFF. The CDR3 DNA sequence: TGCGCCAGCAGCCAAGGACTAATCACTGAAGCTTTCTTT.

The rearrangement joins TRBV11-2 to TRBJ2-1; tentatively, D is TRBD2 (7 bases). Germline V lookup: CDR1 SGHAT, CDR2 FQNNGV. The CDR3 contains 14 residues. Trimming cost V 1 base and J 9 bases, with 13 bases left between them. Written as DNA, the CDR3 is TGTGCCAGCAGCTTAGGTCTGGGAGGGGGTGAGCAGTTCTTC. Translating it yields CASSLGLGGGEQFF.

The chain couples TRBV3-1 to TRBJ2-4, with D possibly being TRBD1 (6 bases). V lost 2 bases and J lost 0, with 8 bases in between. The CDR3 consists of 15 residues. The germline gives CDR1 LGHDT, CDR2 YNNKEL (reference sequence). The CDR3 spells CASSQKQGAKNIQYF. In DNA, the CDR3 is TGTGCCAGCAGCCAAAAACAGGGAGCCAAAAACATTCAGTACTTC.

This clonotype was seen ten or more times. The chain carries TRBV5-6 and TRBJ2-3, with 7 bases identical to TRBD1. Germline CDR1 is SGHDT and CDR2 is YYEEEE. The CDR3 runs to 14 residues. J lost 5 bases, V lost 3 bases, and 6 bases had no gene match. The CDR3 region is CASSSTGAGDTQYF. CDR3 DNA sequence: TGTGCCAGCAGCTCTACAGGGGCGGGAGATACGCAGTATTTT.

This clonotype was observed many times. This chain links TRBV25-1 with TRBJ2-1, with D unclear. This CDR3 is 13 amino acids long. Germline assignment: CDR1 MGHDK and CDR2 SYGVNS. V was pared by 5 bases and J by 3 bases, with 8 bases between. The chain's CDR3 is CASSQGNYNEQFF. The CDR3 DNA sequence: TGTGCCAGCAGTCAAGGAAACTACAATGAGCAGTTCTTC.

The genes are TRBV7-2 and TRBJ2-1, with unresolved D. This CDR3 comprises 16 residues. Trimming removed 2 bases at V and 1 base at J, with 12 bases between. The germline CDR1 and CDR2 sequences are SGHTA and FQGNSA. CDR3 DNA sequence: TGTGCCAGCAGCTTACTGACACTAACTTCCTACAATGAGCAGTTCTTC. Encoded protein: CASSLLTLTSYNEQFF.